This TCR beta chain was retrieved from a study of cytomegalovirus exposure and HLA in healthy donors. Turning to the study itself: Genotyping showed 70% to 90% of almost 400 donors falling in the Caucasian-associated ancestry cluster.

The PCR contained 60 Vbeta and 13 Jbeta primers. Method: immunoSEQ multiplex PCR; TCRdb's copy keeps in-frame clones and lacks some. The sample shows about 94,000 clones, more than 75% of them seen only once. Comments on this clone: Antigen specificity is unknown. An end of the junction differs from the germline gene, which may be a read error.

Study conclusions and caveats: Rarity marked most TCR sequences, yet some public TCRs occurred in many donors. About 87% or about 30% of the time was how often most TCR beta V segments were productive, according to an earlier analysis.

Germline CDR1 SGDLS, CDR2 YYNGEE. This CDR3 comprises 15 residues. V and J are TRBV9 and TRBJ2-3; 11 bases match TRBD1. The clonotype comes from a human donor in good health. Material: PBMCs. The CDR3 here is CAGSARGQGAATQYF. CDR3 in DNA: TGTGCCGGCAGCGCGAGAGGACAGGGGGCAGCCACGCAGTATTTT.